Each of the 9 T cell receptor beta chains below was sequenced from the same sample in a study of blood T cell repertoires in COVID-19. The repertoire was sequenced with immunoSEQ multiplex PCR; TCRdb's copy has only in-frame clones and lacks some. This sample carries some 160,000 clones, 85% of them seen once, and the ten largest clones take around 8.9%. The sample comprised peripheral blood. The receptors come from a woman of 80 years or more with COVID-19, enrolled during active disease.

The chain combines TRBV24-1 with TRBJ1-1; D perhaps matches TRBD1 (5 bases). The CDR3 runs 12 residues. The germline CDR1 and CDR2 sequences are KGHDR and SFDVKD. V was clipped by 4 bases and J by 7 bases, with 9 bases between them. CDR3 bases: TGTGCCACCAGTGACCGACAGAATGAAGCTTTCTTT. This encodes CATSDRQNEAFF.

The chain joins TRBV11-2 to TRBJ2-3; the match to TRBD2 covers 8 bases. Germline V CDR1 and CDR2: SGHAT, FQNNGV. This CDR3 spans 19 amino acids. V trimming: 4 bases; J trimming: 0 bases; junction bases outside the gene matches: 15. CDR3 loop: CASSYSPPLSGGSTDTQYF. The CDR3 coding sequence is TGTGCCAGCAGCTACTCCCCCCCTCTAAGCGGGGGTAGCACAGATACGCAGTATTTT.

This clone was counted between two and nine times. The chain joins TRBV9 to TRBJ1-3; the D gene is possibly TRBD1 (5 bases). Trimming left V 4 bases short and J 8 bases short, with 16 bases between. The V gene's germline CDR1 is SGDLS and CDR2 YYNGEE. The CDR3 is 14 amino acids. The CDR3, as DNA: TGTGCCAGCAGCACTCCCGGGGGTCTAGACACCATATATTTT. Amino acids: CASSTPGGLDTIYF. Full variable domain (missing parts from reference TRBV9 and TRBJ1-3): DSGVTQTPKHLITATGQRVTLRCSPRSGDLSVYWYQQSLDQGLQFLIQYYNGEERAKGNILERFSAQQFPDLHSELNLSSLELGDSALYFCASSTPGGLDTIYFGEGSWLTVV.

This clone was seen a single time. V and J are TRBV5-6 and TRBJ2-7; TRBD1 matches at 9 bases. Per germline, CDR1 SGHDT and CDR2 YYEEEE. J lost 5 bases, V lost 0 bases, and 12 bases had no gene match. The CDR3 is 17 residues long. This CDR3 is CASSLGGFRTGVNEQYF. CDR3 sequence (DNA): TGTGCCAGCAGCTTGGGGGGTTTTAGGACAGGGGTAAACGAGCAGTACTTC.

The CDR3 is CASSMAGTAGTIYF. The CDR3 nucleotides read TGTGCCAGTAGTATGGCGGGGACCGCTGGCACCATATATTTT. This chain uses TRBV19 with TRBJ1-3; D may be TRBD1 (5 bases). Trimming removed 3 bases at V and 9 bases at J, with 15 bases between. The CDR3 totals 14 residues. The germline gives CDR1 LNHDA, CDR2 SQIVND (reference sequence).

This clone was counted between two and nine times. V is TRBV9 and J is TRBJ1-6; TRBD1 agrees at 8 bases. V trimming: 4 bases; J trimming: 6 bases; junction bases outside the gene matches: 9. The CDR3 is 16 residues long. From germline, CDR1 is SGDLS and CDR2 YYNGEE. This CDR3 reads CASSPSGGRTNSPLHF. The CDR3 coding sequence is TGTGCCAGCAGCCCCTCAGGGGGCAGAACTAATTCACCCCTCCACTTT.

The chain recombines TRBV7-9 with TRBJ1-2, with D perhaps matching TRBD1 (5 bases). The CDR3 extends over 12 amino acids. The germline V and J ends were trimmed by 7 bases and 8 bases, with 14 bases remaining between them. Germline loops: CDR1 SEHNR, CDR2 FQNEAQ (reference sequence). In DNA form, the CDR3 reads TGTGCCAGCACCCAGAGCGGGGGAGGCTACACCTTC. It codes for CASTQSGGGYTF.

This chain joins TRBV5-4 and TRBJ1-2; D is unclear. The V end was cut by 1 base, the J end by 9 bases, with 16 bases between. Germline values: CDR1 SGHNT, CDR2 YYREEE (reference sequence). This CDR3 spans 14 amino acids. CDR3 nucleotides: TGTGCCAGCAGCTTGAGGTCGACTGAACGGAGCTACACCTTC. Its translation: CASSLRSTERSYTF.

This chain links TRBV6-6 with TRBJ1-3; D might be TRBD1 (6 bases). The CDR3 length is 15 residues. V was trimmed by 4 bases and J by 1 base, leaving 11 bases between them. Germline CDR1 is MNHNY and CDR2 is SVGAGI (reference sequence). The chain's CDR3 is CASSSLTGSGNTIYF. Here the CDR3 DNA reads TGTGCCAGCAGTTCCCTTACAGGGTCTGGAAACACCATATATTTT.